This T cell receptor beta chain was obtained from a study of PD-L1 blockade in urothelial cancer. Study summary: Prior regimens of chemotherapy numbered 0 to 3 per patient. Blood analysis was done at 3 weeks (second dose) and 6 weeks after treatment began. Study observations and caveats: A pretreatment blood TCR clonality that fell below the median predicted better progression-free and overall survival.

Here immunoSEQ multiplex PCR was the method, and the copy in TCRdb shows in-frame clones only, minus some. The sample carries more than 90,000 clones, roughly 83% recorded once. This CDR3 is 14 amino acids long. The J segment lost 3 bases and the V segment lost 4 bases, leaving 6 bases of the junction unmatched. Germline V gene sequence: CDR1 SGHRS, CDR2 YFSETQ. For this clone: Its antigen is unknown.

Time point reported: peripheral blood 6 weeks after treatment start. The receptor was isolated from a man between 65 and 85 years old with urothelial cancer. The starting material was PBMCs, obtained around atezolizumab (anti-PD-L1) treatment. This rearrangement joins TRBV5-1 to TRBJ1-2; 7 nucleotides align to TRBD1. In nucleotides, the CDR3 is TGCGCCAGCAGCGTACAGGGGCGAGACTATGGCTACACCTTC. Translated, it gives CASSVQGRDYGYTF.